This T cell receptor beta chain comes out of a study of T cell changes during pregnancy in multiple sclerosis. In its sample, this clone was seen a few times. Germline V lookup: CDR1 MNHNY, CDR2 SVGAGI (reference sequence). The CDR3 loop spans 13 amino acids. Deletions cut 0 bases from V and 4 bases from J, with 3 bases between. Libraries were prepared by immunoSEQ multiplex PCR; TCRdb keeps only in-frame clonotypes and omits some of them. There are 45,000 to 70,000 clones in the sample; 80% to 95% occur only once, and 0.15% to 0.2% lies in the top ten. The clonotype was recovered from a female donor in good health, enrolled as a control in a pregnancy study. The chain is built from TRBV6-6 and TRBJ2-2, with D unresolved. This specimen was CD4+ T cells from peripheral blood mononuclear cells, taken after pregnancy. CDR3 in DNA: TGTGCCAGCAGTTACTCGAGCACCGGGGAGCTGTTTTTT. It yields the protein CASSYSSTGELFF.